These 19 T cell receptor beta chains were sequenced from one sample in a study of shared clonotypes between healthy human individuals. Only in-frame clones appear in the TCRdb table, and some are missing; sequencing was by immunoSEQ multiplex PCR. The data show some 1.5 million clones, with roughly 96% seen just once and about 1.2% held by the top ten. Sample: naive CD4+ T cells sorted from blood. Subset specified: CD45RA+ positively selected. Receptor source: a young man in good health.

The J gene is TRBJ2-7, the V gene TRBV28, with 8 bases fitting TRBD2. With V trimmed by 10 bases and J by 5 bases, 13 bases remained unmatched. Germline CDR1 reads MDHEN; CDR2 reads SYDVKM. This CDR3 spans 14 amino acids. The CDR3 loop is CATLESGSVNEQYF. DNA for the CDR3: TGTGCCACCTTAGAGAGCGGGAGTGTGAACGAGCAGTACTTC.

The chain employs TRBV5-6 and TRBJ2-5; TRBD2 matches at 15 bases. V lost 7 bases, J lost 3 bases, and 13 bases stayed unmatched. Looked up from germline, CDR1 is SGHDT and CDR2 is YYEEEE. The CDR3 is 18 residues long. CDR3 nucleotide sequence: TGTGCCAGCCGCCAATGGACTAGCGGGAGGGCCTTGAAAGAGACCCAGTACTTC. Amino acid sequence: CASRQWTSGRALKETQYF.

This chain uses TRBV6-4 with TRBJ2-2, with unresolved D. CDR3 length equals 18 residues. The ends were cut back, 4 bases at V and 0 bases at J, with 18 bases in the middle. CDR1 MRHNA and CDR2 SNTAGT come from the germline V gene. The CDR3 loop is CASSAPQDPKANTGELFF. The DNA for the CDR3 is TGTGCCAGCAGTGCCCCCCAGGATCCCAAAGCGAACACCGGGGAGCTGTTTTTT.

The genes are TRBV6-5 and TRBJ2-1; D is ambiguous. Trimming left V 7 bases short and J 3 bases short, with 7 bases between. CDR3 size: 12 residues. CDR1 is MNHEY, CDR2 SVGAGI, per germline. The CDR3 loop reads CASMGNYNEQFF. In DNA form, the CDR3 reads TGTGCCAGCATGGGCAACTACAATGAGCAGTTCTTC.

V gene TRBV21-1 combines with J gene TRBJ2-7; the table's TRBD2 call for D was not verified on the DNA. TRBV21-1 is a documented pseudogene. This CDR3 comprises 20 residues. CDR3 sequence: CASSKEGLAGGPSELREQYF. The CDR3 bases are TGTGCCAGCAGCAAAGAGGGACTAGCGGGAGGGCCCTCGGAACTTCGCGAGCAGTACTTC.

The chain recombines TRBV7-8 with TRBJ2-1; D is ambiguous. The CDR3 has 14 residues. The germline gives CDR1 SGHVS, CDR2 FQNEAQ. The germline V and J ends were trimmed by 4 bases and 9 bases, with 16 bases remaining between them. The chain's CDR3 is CASSSPGFVSEQFF. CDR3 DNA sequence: TGTGCCAGCAGCTCCCCCGGCTTCGTCAGTGAGCAGTTCTTC.

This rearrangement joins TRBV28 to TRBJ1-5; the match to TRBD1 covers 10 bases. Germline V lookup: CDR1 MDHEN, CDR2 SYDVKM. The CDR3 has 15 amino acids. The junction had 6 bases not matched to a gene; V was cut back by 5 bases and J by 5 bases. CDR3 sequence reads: CASSGLGQGDQPQHF. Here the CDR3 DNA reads TGTGCCAGCAGTGGCTTAGGACAGGGGGATCAGCCCCAGCATTTT. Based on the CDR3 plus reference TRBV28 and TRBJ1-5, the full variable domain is DVKVTQSSRYLVKRTGEKVFLECVQDMDHENMFWYRQDPGLGLRLIYFSYDVKMKEKGDIPEGYSVSREKKERFSLILESASTNQTSMYLCASSGLGQGDQPQHFGDGTRLSIL.

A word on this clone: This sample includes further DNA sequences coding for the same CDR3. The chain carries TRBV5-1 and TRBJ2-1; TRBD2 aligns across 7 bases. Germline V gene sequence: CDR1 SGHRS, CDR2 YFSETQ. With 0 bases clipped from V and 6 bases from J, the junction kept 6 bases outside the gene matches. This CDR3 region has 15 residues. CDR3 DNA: TGCGCCAGCAGCTTGGTAGGCGGGAGAGGCAATGAGCAGTTCTTC. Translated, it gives CASSLVGGRGNEQFF.

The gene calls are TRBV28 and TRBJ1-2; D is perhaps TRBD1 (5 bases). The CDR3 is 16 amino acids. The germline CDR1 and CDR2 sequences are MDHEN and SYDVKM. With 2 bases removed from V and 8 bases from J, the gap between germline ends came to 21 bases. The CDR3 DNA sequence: TGTGCCAGCAGTTTACTTGGGGGGAGTTCCAGTGAGGGCTACACCTTC. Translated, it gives CASSLLGGSSSEGYTF.

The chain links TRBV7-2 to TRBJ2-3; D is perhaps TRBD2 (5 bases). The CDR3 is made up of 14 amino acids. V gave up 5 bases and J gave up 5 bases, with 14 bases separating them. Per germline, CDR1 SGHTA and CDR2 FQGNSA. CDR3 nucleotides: TGTGCCAGCAGCCTACTGAACGAGGGAGATACGCAGTATTTT. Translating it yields CASSLLNEGDTQYF.

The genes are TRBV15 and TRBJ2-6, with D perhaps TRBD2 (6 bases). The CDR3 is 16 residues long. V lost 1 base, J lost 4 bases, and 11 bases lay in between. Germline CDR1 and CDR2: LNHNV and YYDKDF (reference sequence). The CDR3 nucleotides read TGTGCCACCAGCAGAGTTTCGGGGGTCGGGGCCAACGTCCTGACTTTC. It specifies CATSRVSGVGANVLTF.

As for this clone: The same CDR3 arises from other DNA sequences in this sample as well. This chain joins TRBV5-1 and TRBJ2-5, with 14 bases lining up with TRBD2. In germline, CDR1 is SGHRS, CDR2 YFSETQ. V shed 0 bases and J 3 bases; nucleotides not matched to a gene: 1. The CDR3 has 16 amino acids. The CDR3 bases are TGCGCCAGCAGCTTGGGGGGACTAGCGGGAGAAGAGACCCAGTACTTC. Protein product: CASSLGGLAGEETQYF.

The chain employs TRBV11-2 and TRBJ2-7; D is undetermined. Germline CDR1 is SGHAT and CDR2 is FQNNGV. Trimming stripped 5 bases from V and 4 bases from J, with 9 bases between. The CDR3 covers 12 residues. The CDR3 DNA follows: TGTGCCAGCAGCAACCTCAGATACGAGCAGTACTTC. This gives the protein CASSNLRYEQYF.

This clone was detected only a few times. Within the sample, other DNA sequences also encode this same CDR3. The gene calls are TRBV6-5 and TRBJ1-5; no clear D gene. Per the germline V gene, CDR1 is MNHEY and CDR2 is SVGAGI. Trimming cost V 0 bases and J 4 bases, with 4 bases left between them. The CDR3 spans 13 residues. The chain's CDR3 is CASSYSRNQPQHF. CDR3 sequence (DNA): TGTGCCAGCAGTTACTCGAGGAATCAGCCCCAGCATTTT.

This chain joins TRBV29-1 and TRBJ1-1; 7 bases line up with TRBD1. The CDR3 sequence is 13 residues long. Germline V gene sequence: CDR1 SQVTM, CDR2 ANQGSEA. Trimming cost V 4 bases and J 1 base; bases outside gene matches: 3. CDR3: CSVVRQGNTEAFF. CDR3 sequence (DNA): TGCAGCGTTGTACGACAGGGGAACACTGAAGCTTTCTTT.

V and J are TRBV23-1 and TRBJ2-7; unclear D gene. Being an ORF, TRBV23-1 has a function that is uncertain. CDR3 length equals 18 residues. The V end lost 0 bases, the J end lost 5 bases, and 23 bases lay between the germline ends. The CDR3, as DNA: TGCGCCAGCAGTCAATCGCGCTCCTCTCTGATAGGCCTTGACGAGCAGTACTTC. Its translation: CASSQSRSSLIGLDEQYF.

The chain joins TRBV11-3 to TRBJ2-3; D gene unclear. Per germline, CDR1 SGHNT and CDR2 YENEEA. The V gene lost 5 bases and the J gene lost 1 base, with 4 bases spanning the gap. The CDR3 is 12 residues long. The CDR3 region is CASSPGTDTQYF. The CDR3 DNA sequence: TGTGCCAGCAGCCCAGGCACAGATACGCAGTATTTT.

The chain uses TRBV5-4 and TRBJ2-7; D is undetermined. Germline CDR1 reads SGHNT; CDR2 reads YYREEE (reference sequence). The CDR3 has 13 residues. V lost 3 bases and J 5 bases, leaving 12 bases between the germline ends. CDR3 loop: CASSSYTVNEQYF. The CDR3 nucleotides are TGTGCCAGCAGCTCATACACGGTCAACGAGCAGTACTTC. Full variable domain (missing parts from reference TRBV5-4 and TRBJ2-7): ETGVTQSPTHLIKTRGQQVTLRCSSQSGHNTVSWYQQALGQGPQFIFQYYREEENGRGNFPPRFSGLQFPNYSSELNVNALELDDSALYLCASSSYTVNEQYFGPGTRLTVT.

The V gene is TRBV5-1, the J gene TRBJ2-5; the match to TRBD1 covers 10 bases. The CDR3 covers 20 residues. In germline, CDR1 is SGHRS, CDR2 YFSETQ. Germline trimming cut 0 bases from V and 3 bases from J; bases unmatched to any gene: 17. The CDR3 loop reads CASSLGRDRGSTTTKETQYF. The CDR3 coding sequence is TGCGCCAGCAGCTTGGGCCGGGACAGGGGATCTACAACAACCAAAGAGACCCAGTACTTC.